This T cell receptor (beta chain) was profiled in a study of cytomegalovirus exposure and HLA in healthy donors. The PCR used 60 Vbeta and 13 Jbeta primers. The table came from immunoSEQ multiplex PCR; TCRdb's copy has only in-frame clones and leaves some out. The sample includes under 250,000 clones, 65% to 85% of them seen just once. This clone was counted once. It was healthy bone marrow donors who served as donors. Germline lookup yields CDR1 MNHEY and CDR2 SVGAGI. Losses at the gene ends were 6 bases for V and 8 bases for J; bases not matched to a gene: 10. The CDR3 covers 14 residues. Material: PBMCs. The V call is TRBV6-5, the J call TRBJ1-2; 9 bases are a match to TRBD1. The receptor was isolated from a boy between 2 and 10 years old in good health and CMV-seronegative. The CDR3 sequence is CASRYPGQGGGYTF. In DNA, the CDR3 is TGTGCCAGCAGATATCCGGGACAGGGTGGAGGCTACACCTTC.